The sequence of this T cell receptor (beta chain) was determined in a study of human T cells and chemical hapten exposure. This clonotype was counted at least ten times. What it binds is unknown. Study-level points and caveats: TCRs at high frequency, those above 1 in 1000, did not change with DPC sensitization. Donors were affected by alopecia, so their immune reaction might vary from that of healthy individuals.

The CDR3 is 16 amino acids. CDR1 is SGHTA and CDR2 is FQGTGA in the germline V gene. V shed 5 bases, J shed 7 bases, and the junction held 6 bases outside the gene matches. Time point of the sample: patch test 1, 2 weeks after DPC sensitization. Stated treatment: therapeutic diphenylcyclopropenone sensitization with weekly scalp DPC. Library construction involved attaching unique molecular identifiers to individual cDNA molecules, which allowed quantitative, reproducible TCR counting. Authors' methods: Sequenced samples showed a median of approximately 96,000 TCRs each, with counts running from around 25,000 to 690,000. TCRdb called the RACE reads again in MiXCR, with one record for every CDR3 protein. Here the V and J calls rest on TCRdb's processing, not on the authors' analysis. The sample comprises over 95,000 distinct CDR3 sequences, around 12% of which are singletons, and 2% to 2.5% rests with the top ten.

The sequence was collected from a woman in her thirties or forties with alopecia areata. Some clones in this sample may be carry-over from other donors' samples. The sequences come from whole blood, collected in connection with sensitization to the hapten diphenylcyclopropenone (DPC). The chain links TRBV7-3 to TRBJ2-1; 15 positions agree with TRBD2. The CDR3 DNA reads TGTGCCAGCAGCCCGCGGACTAGCGGGAGGGGGAATGAGCAGTTCTTC. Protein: CASSPRTSGRGNEQFF. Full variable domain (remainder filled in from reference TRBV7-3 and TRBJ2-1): GAGVSQTPSNKVTEKGKYVELRCDPISGHTALYWYRQSLGQGPEFLIYFQGTGAADDSGLPNDRFFAVRPEGSVSTLKIQRTERGDSAVYLCASSPRTSGRGNEQFFGPGTRLTVL.